The present T cell receptor beta chain was sequenced within a study of neoadjuvant nivolumab and ipilimumab in lung cancer. Study at large: Patients got nivolumab 3 mg/kg on days 1, 15 and 29; combination added ipilimumab 1 mg/kg day 1. General study findings and limits: Only a single major-pathologic-response sample was available for clonality analysis. Blood richness before therapy tracked richness in tumors resected after neoadjuvant therapy. Only two of four nivolumab-treated tumors gained richness and clonality by surgery.

This CDR3 is 14 amino acids long. CDR1 is MNHEY, CDR2 SVGAGI, per germline. After removal of 6 bases from V and 3 bases from J, the junction contained 6 bases not matched to a gene. This clone has only a few counts. What it recognizes is unknown. Repertoires were generated with immunoSEQ multiplex PCR, while TCRdb's copy carries only in-frame clones and drops some. The profile shows roughly 1,800 clones, around 86% of them singletons. The sequence came from an adult with non-small cell lung cancer. V and J are TRBV6-5 and TRBJ2-3; the match to TRBD2 covers 7 bases. The material sequenced was adjacent normal lung tissue, taken after neoadjuvant nivolumab, alone or with ipilimumab, at or shortly before surgery. The CDR3 is CASRQTSLTDTQYF. In nucleotides, the CDR3 is TGTGCCAGCAGACAGACTAGCCTAACAGATACGCAGTATTTT.